Following are 4 T cell receptor beta chains from one sample sequenced in a study of T cell responses to AZD1222 COVID-19 vaccine. Using immunoSEQ multiplex PCR, the repertoire was profiled, and TCRdb retains in-frame clones only, with some absent. The table shows some 140,000 clones, with 90% occurring only once. Sample: peripheral blood, taken on day 0 of AZD1222 vaccination. These receptors were obtained from an adult in good health.

This sequence joins TRBV5-4 and TRBJ1-2, with TRBD1 identical over 7 bases. V was clipped by 5 bases and J by 4 bases; unmatched bases: 11. This CDR3 is built from 15 residues. The germline V gene encodes CDR1 SGHNT and CDR2 YYREEE (reference sequence). In DNA form, the CDR3 reads TGTGCCAGCAGACCTGACAGGGCGAGATCCTATGGCTACACCTTC. This codes for CASRPDRARSYGYTF.

This clone has a handful of counts. The chain joins TRBV10-3 to TRBJ2-2; 8 nucleotides agree with TRBD1. Germline values: CDR1 ENHRY, CDR2 SYGVKD. V trimming: 4 bases; J trimming: 6 bases; junction bases outside the gene matches: 10. This CDR3 is built from 16 residues. CDR3 DNA sequence: TGTGCCATCAGTGGTCCCGGGACAGGTGTTCCCGGGGAGCTGTTTTTT. Its protein is CAISGPGTGVPGELFF.

V is TRBV7-9 and J is TRBJ1-3, with D possibly being TRBD1 (6 bases). The CDR3 is 16 amino acids. Germline CDR1 reads SEHNR; CDR2 reads FQNEAQ (reference sequence). Trimming shortened V by 2 bases and J by 2 bases, and 13 bases separated the two germline ends. This chain's CDR3 is CASSLSAGAAGNTIYF. The CDR3 region has the DNA TGTGCCAGCAGCTTATCTGCAGGGGCGGCTGGAAACACCATATATTTT.

In its sample, this clone was seen a few times. CDR3 DNA: TGTGCCAGCAGTACTTCCACTGAAGCTTTCTTT. Translated: CASSTSTEAFF. The rearrangement joins TRBV28 to TRBJ1-1; D ambiguous. Germline values: CDR1 MDHEN, CDR2 SYDVKM. V was trimmed by 5 bases and J by 4 bases, leaving 5 bases between them. This CDR3 spans 11 amino acids. Variable domain in full (rest from reference TRBV28 and TRBJ1-1): DVKVTQSSRYLVKRTGEKVFLECVQDMDHENMFWYRQDPGLGLRLIYFSYDVKMKEKGDIPEGYSVSREKKERFSLILESASTNQTSMYLCASSTSTEAFFGQGTRLTVV.